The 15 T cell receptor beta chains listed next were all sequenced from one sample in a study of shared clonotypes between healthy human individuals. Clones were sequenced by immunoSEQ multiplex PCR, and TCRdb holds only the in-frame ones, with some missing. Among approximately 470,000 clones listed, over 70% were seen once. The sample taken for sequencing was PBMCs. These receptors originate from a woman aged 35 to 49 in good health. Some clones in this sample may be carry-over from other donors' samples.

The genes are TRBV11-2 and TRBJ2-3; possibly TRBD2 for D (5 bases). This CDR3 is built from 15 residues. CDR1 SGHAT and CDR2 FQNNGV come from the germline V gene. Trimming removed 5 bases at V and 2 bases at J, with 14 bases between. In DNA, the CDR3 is TGTGCCAGCAGCCCCCGGGGTAGCGACACAGATACGCAGTATTTT. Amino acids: CASSPRGSDTDTQYF.

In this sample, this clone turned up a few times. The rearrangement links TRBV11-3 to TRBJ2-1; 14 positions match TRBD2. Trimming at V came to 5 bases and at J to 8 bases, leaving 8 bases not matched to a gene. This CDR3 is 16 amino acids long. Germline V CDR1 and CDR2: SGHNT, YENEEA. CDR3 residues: CASSKGTSGRSDEQFF. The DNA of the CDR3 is TGTGCCAGCAGCAAAGGGACTAGCGGGAGAAGCGATGAGCAGTTCTTC. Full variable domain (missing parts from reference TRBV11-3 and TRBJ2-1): EAGVVQSPRYKIIEKKQPVAFWCNPISGHNTLYWYLQNLGQGPELLIRYENEEAVDDSQLPKDRFSAERLKGVDSTLKIQPAELGDSAVYLCASSKGTSGRSDEQFFGPGTRLTVL.

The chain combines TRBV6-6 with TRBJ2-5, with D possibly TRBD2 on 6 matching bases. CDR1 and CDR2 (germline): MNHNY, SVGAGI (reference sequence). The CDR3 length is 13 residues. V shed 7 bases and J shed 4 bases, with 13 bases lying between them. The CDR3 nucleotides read TGTGCCAGCACGCCGCCGGGAGTAGAGACCCAGTACTTC. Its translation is CASTPPGVETQYF.

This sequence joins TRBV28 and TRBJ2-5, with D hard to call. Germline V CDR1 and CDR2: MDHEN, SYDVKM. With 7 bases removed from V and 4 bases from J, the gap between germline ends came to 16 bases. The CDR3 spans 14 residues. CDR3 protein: CASTIDPGRETQYF. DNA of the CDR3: TGTGCCAGCACCATAGACCCCGGTCGAGAGACCCAGTACTTC.

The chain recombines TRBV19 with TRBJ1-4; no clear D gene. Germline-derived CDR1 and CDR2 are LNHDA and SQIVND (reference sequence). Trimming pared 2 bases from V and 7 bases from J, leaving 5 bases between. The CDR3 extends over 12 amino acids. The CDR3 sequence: CASSIPLEKLFF. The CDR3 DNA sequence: TGTGCCAGTAGTATACCACTTGAAAAACTGTTTTTT.

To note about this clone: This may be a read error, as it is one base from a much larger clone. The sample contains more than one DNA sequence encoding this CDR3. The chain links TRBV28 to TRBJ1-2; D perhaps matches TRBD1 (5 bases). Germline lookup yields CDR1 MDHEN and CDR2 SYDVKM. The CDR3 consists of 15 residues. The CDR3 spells CASRVRLSPWSGYTF. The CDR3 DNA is TGTGCTAGCAGGGTAAGGCTGTCCCCTTGGAGCGGCTACACCTTC.

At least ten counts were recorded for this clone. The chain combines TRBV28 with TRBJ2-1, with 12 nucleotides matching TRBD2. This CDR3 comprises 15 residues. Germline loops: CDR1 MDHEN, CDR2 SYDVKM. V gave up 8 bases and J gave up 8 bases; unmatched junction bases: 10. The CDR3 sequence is CASSTRTSGMYEQFF. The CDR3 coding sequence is TGTGCCAGCTCAACTAGGACTAGCGGGATGTATGAGCAGTTCTTC.

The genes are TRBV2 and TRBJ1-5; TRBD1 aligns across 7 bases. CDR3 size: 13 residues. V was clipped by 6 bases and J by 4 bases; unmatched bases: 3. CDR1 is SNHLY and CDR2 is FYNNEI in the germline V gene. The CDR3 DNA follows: TGTGCCAGCAGGGGGGACAGAAATCAGCCCCAGCATTTT. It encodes CASRGDRNQPQHF.

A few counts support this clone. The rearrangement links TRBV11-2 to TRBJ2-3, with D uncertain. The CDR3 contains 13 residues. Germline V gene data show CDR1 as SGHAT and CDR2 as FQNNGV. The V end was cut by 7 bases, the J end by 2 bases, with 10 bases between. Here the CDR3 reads CASKTWATDTQYF. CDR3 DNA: TGTGCCAGCAAAACATGGGCCACAGATACGCAGTATTTT.

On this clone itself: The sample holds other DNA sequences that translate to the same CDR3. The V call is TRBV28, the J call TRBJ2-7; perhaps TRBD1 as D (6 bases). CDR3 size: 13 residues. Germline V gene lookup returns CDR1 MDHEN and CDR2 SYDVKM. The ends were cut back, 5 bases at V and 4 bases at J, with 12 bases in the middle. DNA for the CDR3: TGTGCCAGCAGTAGGACAGCAACATACGAGCAGTACTTC. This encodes CASSRTATYEQYF.

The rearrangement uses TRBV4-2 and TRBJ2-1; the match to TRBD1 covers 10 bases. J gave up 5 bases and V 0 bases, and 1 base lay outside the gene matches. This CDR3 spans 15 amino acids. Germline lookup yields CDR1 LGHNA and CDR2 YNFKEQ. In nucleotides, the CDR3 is TGTGCCAGCAGCCAAGAAGGGACAGGGGACAATGAGCAGTTCTTC. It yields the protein CASSQEGTGDNEQFF.

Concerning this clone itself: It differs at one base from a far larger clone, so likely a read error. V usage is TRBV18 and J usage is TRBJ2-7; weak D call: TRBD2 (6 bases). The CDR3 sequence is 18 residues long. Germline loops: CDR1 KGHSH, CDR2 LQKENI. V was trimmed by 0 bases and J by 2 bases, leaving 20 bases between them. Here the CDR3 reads CASSPPGDFSTKTYEQYF. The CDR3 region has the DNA TGTGCCAGCTCACCACCGGGGGACTTCTCCACTAAGACCTACGAGCAGTACTTC.

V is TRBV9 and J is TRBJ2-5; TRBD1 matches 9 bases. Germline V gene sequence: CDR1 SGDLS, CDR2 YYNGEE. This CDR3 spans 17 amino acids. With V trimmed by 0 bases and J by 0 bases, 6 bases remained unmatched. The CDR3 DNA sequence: TGTGCCAGCAGCGTAGCAGTGACAGGGGGGGACCAAGAGACCCAGTACTTC. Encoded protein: CASSVAVTGGDQETQYF. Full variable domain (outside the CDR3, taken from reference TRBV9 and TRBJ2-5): DSGVTQTPKHLITATGQRVTLRCSPRSGDLSVYWYQQSLDQGLQFLIQYYNGEERAKGNILERFSAQQFPDLHSELNLSSLELGDSALYFCASSVAVTGGDQETQYFGPGTRLLVL.

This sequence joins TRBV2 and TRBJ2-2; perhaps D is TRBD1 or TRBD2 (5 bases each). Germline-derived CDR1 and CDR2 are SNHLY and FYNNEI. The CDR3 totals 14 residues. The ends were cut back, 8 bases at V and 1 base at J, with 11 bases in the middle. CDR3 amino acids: CASGGRVNTGELFF. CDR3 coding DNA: TGTGCCAGCGGGGGTAGGGTGAACACCGGGGAGCTGTTTTTT.

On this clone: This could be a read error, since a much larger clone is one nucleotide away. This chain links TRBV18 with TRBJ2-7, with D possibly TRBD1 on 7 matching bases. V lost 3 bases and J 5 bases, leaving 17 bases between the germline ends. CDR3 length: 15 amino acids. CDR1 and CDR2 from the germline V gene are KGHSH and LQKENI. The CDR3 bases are TGTGCCAGCTCACCCAGGGGGGAGTGGCTGGACGAGCAGTACTTC. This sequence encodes CASSPRGEWLDEQYF.